This TCR beta chain is from a study of read filtering for tumor transcriptome and immune sequencing. This library used approximately 390 ng RNA and molecular barcoded adaptors spanning alpha/delta and beta/gamma chains. TCRdb passed the reads through MiXCR, listing each CDR3 protein once. The sample carries roughly 41,000 distinct CDR3 sequences, approximately 13% recorded once. V lost 0 bases, J lost 6 bases, and 15 bases lay in between. This CDR3 region has 16 residues. Germline lookup yields CDR1 MGHRA and CDR2 YSYEKL. In this sample, this clonotype turned up many times. V and J are TRBV4-1 and TRBJ2-1; D remains unclear. The receptor comes from a donor at least 40 years old with multiple myeloma. The specimen sequenced was a population of CD138-negative cells sorted from bone marrow. The CDR3 protein is CASSQEPNPLVNEQFF. CDR3 sequence (DNA): TGCGCCAGCAGCCAAGAGCCCAACCCACTCGTCAATGAGCAGTTCTTC.